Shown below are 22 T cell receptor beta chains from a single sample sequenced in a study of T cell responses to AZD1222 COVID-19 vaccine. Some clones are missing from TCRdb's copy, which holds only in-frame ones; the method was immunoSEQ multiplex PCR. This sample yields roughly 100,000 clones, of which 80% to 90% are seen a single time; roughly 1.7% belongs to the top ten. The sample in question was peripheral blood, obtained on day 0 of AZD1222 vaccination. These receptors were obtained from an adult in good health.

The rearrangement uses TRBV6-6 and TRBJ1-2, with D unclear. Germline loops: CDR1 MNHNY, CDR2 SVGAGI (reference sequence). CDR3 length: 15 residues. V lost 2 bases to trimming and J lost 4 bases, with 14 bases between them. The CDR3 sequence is CASSYAETPSYGYTF. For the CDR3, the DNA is TGTGCCAGCAGTTACGCCGAGACGCCGAGCTATGGCTACACCTTC.

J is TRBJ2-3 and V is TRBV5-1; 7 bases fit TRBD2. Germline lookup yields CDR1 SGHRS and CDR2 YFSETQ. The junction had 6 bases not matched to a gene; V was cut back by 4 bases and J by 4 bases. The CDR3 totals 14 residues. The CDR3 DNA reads TGCGCCAGCAGCGGACTAGGTGCGCCAGATACGCAGTATTTT. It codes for CASSGLGAPDTQYF.

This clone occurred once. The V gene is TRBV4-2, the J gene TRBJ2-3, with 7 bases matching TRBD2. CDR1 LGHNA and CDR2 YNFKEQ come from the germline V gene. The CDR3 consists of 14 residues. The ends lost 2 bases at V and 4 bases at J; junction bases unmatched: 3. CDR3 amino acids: CASSQQRGADTQYF. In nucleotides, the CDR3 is TGTGCCAGCAGCCAACAGCGGGGCGCAGATACGCAGTATTTT.

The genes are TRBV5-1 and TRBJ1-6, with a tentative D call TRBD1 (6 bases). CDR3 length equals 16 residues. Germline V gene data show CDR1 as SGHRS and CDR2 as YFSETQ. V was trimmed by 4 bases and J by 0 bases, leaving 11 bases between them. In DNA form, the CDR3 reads TGCGCCAGCAGCACAGGACAGAGCTCCTATAATTCACCCCTCCACTTT. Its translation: CASSTGQSSYNSPLHF. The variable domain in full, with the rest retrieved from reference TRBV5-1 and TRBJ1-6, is KAGVTQTPRYLIKTRGQQVTLSCSPISGHRSVSWYQQTPGQGLQFLFEYFSETQRNKGNFPGRFSGRQFSNSRSEMNVSTLELGDSALYLCASSTGQSSYNSPLHFGNGTRLTVT.

The CDR3 loop reads CASSQSSSPLHF. In nucleotides, the CDR3 is TGTGCCAGCAGCCAAAGTAGCTCACCCCTCCACTTT. This chain connects TRBV7-2 to TRBJ1-6; the D is unclear. Trimming pared 5 bases from V and 10 bases from J, leaving 9 bases between. CDR3 length: 12 residues. The germline V gene has CDR1 SGHTA and CDR2 FQGNSA.

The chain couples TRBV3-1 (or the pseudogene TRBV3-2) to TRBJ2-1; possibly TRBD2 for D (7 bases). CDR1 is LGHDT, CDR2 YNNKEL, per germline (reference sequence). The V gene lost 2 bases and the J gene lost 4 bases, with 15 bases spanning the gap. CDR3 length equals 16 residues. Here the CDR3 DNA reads TGTGCCAGCAGCCAACTGAAGGGGGGGCCTTACAATGAGCAGTTCTTC. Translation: CASSQLKGGPYNEQFF.

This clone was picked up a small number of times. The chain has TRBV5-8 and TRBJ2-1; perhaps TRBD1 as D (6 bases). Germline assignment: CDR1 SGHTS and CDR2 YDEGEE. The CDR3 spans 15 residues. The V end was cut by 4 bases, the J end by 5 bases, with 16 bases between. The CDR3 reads CASSPMRGINNEQFF. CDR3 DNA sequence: TGTGCCAGCAGCCCAATGAGGGGGATTAACAATGAGCAGTTCTTC.

The CDR3 region has the DNA TGTGCCAGCAGTTACGGCCGTGGGTCACCCCTCCACTTT. Its protein product is CASSYGRGSPLHF. The rearrangement joins TRBV6-6 to TRBJ1-6; D is undetermined. Trimming shortened V by 2 bases and J by 10 bases, and 9 bases separated the two germline ends. CDR1 and CDR2 from the germline V gene are MNHNY and SVGAGI (reference sequence). CDR3 length: 13 amino acids.

As DNA, the CDR3 is TGTGCCAGCAGCCCGGTGGCTAGCGGGGGTCCAATTCATACGCAGTATTTT. This sequence encodes CASSPVASGGPIHTQYF. The rearrangement joins TRBV7-3 to TRBJ2-3, with 10 nucleotides matching TRBD2. This CDR3 has 17 residues. Germline loops: CDR1 SGHTA, CDR2 FQGTGA. J was trimmed by 7 bases and V by 5 bases; bases with no gene match: 15.

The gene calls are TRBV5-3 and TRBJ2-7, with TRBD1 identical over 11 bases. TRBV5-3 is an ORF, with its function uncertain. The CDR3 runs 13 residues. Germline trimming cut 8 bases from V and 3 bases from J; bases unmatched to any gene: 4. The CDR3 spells CASGQGADYEQYF. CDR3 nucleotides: TGTGCCAGCGGACAGGGGGCGGACTACGAGCAGTACTTC.

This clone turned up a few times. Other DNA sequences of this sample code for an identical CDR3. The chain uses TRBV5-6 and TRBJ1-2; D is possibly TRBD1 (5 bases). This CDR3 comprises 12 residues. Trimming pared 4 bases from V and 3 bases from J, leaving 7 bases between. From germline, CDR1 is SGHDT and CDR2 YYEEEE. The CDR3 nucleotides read TGTGCCAGCAGCCCGGGGGACTATGGCTACACCTTC. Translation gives CASSPGDYGYTF.

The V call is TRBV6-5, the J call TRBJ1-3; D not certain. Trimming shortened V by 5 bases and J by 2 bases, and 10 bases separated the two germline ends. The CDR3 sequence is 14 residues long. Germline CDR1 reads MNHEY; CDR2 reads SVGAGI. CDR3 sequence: CASSPGWTGNTIYF. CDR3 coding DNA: TGTGCCAGCAGTCCCGGGTGGACTGGAAACACCATATATTTT.

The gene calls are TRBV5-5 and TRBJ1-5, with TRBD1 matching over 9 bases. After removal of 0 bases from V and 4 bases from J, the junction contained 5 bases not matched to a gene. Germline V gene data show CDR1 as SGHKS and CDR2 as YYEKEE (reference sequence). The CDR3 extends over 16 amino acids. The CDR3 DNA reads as TGTGCCAGCAGCTTGGATAGAGGACAGGGGAATCAGCCCCAGCATTTT. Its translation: CASSLDRGQGNQPQHF.

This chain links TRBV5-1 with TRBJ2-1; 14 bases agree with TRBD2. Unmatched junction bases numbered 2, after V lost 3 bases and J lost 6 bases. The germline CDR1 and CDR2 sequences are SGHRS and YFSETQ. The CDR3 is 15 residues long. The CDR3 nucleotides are TGCGCCAGCAGCTCCGGGACTAGCGGGGGCAATGAGCAGTTCTTC. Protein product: CASSSGTSGGNEQFF.

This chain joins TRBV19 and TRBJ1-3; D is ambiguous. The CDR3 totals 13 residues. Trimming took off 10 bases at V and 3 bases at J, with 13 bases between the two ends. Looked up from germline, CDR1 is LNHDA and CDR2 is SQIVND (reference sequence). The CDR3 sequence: CATNSAIGNTIYF. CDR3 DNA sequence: TGTGCCACTAACTCGGCTATTGGAAACACCATATATTTT.

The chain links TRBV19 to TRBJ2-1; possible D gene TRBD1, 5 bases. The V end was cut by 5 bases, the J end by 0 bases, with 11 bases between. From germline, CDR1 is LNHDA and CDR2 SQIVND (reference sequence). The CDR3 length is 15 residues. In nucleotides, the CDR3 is TGTGCCAGTAGTCTCGACAGAAGCTCCTACAATGAGCAGTTCTTC. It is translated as CASSLDRSSYNEQFF. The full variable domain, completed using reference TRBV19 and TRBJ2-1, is DGGITQSPKYLFRKEGQNVTLSCEQNLNHDAMYWYRQDPGQGLRLIYYSQIVNDFQKGDIAEGYSVSREKKESFPLTVTSAQKNPTAFYLCASSLDRSSYNEQFFGPGTRLTVL.

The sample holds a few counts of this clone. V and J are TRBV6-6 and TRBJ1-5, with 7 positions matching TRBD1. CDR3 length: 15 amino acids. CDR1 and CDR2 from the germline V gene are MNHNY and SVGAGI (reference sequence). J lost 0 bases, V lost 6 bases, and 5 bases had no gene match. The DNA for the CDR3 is TGTGCCAGCAGGGGGACAGCCAATAGCAATCAGCCCCAGCATTTT. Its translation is CASRGTANSNQPQHF.

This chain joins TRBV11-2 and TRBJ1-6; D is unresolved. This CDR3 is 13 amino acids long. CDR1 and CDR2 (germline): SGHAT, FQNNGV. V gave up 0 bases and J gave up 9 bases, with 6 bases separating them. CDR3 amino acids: CASSLEFSSPLHF. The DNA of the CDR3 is TGTGCCAGCAGCTTAGAGTTCTCTTCACCCCTCCACTTT.

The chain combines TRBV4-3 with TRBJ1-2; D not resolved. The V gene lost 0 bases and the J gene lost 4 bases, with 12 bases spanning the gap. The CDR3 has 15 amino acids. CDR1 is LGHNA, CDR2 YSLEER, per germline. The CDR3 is CASSQEFHSSYGYTF. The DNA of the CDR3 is TGCGCCAGCAGCCAAGAGTTCCACAGTTCCTATGGCTACACCTTC.

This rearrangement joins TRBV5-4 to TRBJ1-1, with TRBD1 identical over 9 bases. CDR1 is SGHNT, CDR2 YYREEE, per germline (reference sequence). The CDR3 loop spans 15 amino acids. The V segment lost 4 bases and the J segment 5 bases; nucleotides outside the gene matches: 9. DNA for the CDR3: TGTGCCAGCAGCCCGGGTGGGACAGGGAATACTGAAGCTTTCTTT. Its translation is CASSPGGTGNTEAFF.

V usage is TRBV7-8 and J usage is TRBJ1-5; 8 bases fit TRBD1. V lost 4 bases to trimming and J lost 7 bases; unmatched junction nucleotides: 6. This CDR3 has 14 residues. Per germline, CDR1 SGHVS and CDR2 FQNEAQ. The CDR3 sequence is CASSSRQGRQPQHF. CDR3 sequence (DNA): TGTGCCAGCAGCTCAAGACAGGGGAGGCAGCCCCAGCATTTT.

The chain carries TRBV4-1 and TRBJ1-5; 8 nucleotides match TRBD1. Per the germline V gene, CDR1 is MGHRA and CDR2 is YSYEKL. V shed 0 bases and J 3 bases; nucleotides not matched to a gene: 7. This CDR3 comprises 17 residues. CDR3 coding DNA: TGCGCCAGCAGCCAAGAGCGAGGGACAGGCGACAATCAGCCCCAGCATTTT. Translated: CASSQERGTGDNQPQHF.